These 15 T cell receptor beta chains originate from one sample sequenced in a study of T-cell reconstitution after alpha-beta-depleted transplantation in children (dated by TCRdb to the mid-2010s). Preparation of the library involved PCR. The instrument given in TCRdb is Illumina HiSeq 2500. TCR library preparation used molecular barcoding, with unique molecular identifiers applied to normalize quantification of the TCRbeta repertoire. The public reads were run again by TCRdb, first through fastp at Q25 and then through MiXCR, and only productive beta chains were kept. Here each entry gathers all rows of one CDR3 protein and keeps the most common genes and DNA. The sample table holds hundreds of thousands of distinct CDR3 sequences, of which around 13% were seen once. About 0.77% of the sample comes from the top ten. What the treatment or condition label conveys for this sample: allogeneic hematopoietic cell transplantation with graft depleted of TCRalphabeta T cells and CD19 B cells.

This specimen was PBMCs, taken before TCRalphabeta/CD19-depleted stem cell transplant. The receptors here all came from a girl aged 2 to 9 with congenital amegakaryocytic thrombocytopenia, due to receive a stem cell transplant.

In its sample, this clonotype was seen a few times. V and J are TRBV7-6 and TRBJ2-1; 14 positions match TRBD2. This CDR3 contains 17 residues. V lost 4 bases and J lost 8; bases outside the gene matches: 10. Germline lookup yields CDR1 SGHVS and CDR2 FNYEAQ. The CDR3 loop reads CASSWGLAGESLDEQFF. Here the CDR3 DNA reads TGTGCCAGCAGCTGGGGACTAGCGGGAGAGTCTTTGGATGAGCAGTTCTTC.

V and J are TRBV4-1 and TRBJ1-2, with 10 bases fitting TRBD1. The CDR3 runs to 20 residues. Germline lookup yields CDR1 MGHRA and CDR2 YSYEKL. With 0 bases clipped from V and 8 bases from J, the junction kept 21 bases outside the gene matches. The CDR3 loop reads CASSQDQSWTGGATREGYTF. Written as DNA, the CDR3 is TGCGCCAGCAGCCAAGATCAGAGCTGGACAGGGGGTGCCACAAGGGAAGGCTACACCTTC.

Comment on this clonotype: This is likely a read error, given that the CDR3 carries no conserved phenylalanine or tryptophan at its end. The DNA of the CDR3 is TGCAGCGTTGAGGGTGGGGACACTGAAGCTTTCATT. Translated: CSVEGGDTEAFI. The chain is built from TRBV29-1 and TRBJ1-1; D gene unclear. The CDR3 sequence is 12 residues long. In germline, CDR1 is SQVTM, CDR2 ANQGSEA. V lost 3 bases and J lost 3, with 8 bases in between.

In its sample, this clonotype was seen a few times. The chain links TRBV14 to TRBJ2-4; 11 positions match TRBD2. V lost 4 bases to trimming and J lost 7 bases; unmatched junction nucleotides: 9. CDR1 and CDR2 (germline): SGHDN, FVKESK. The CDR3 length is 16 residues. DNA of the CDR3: TGTGCCAGCAGCCCGTTTCCTAGCGGGAGGCTTAACATTCAGTACTTC. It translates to CASSPFPSGRLNIQYF.

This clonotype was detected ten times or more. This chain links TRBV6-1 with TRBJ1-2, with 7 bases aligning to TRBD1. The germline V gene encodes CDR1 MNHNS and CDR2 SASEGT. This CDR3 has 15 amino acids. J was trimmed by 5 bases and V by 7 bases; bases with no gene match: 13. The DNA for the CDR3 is TGTGCCAGCACCACAAACGGGAGGGACAGTTATGGCTACACCTTC. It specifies CASTTNGRDSYGYTF.

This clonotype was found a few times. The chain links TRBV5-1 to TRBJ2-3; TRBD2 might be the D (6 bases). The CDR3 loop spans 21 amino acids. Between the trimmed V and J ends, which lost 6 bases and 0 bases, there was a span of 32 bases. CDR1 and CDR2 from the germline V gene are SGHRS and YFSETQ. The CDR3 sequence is CASTPRGTGLPRTSSTDTQYF. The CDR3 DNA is TGCGCCAGCACTCCTCGGGGGACCGGACTACCGAGAACTAGTAGCACAGATACGCAGTATTTT.

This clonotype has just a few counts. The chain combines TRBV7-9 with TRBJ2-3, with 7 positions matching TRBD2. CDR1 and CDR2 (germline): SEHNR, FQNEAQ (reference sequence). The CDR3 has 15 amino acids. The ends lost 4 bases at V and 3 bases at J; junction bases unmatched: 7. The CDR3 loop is CASSWMSGTTDTQYF. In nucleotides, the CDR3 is TGTGCCAGCAGCTGGATGAGCGGGACTACAGATACGCAGTATTTT.

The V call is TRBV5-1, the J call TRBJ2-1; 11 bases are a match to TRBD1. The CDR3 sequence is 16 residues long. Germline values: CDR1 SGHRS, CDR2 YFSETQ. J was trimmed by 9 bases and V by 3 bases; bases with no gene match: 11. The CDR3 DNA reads TGCGCCAGCAGCTCCTACCCCGGACAGGGGGCAGGTGAGCAGTTCTTC. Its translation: CASSSYPGQGAGEQFF.

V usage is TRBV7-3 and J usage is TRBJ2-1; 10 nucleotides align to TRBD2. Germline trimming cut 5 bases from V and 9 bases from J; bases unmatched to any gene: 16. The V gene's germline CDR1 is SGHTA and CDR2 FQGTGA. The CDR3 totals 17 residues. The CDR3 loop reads CASSDFNGAGGPVEQFF. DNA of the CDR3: TGTGCCAGCAGCGATTTCAACGGAGCGGGAGGGCCGGTTGAGCAGTTCTTC.

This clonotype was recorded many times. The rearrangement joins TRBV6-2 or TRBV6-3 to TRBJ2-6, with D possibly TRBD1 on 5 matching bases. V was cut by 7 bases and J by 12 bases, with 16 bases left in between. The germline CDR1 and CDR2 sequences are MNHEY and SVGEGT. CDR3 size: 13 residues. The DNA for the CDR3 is TGTGCCAGCACCGGCGCAGGGAATCTCGTCCTGACTTTC. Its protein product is CASTGAGNLVLTF.

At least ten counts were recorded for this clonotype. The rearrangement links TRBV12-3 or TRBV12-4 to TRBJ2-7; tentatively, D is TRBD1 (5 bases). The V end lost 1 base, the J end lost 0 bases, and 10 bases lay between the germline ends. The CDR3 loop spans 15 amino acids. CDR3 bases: TGTGCCAGCAGTTTAGAGGGGTTCGGCTCCTACGAGCAGTACTTC. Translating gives CASSLEGFGSYEQYF.

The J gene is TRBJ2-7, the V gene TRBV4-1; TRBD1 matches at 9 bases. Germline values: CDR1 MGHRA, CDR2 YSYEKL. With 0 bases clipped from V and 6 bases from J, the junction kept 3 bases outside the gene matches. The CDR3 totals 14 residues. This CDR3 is CASSQETGGVEQYF. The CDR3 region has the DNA TGCGCCAGCAGCCAAGAAACAGGGGGCGTCGAGCAGTACTTC.

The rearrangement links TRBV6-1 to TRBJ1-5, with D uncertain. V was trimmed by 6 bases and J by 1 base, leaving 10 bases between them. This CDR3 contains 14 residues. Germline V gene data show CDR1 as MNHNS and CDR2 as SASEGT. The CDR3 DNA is TGTGCCAGCAGGGACGTATACAGCAATCAGCCCCAGCATTTT. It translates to CASRDVYSNQPQHF.

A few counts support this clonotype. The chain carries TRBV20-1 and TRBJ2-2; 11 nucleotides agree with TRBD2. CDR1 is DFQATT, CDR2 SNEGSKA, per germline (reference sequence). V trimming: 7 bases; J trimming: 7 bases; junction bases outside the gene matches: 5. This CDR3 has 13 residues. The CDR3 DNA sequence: TGCAGTGTAGATAGCGGGAGGGGCGGGGAGCTGTTTTTT. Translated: CSVDSGRGGELFF.

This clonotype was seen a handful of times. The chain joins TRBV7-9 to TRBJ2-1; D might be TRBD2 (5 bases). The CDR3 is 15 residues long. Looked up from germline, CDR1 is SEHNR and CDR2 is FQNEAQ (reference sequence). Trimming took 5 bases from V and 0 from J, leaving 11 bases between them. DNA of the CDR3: TGTGCCAGCAGCCGGCCGGGGTTCTCCTACAATGAGCAGTTCTTC. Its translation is CASSRPGFSYNEQFF.